This paragraph reports one T cell receptor beta chain. Its antigen is unidentified. The source of the sample is a study of vaccination effects on CD4 cells after COVID-19. For the study at large: Pools of viral peptides were used by the ViraFEST assay to expand antigen-specific CD4+ T cells ahead of sequencing.

Study results and limitations: Marked clonal contraction was seen late after vaccination (in both infection- and vaccine-induced clones). Early post-infection timepoints were missing from the study, which also had few convalescent patients.

Following culture for nine to ten days, CD4+ T cells were isolated. The participants, recipients of two vaccine doses, got either BNT162b2 or mRNA-1273. Cultures got half-medium changes with IL-2 on days 3 and 7. Trimming stripped 3 bases from V and 0 bases from J, with 7 bases between. CDR3 length equals 14 residues. Germline values: CDR1 MGHDK, CDR2 SYGVNS. Generated by immunoSEQ multiplex PCR, the TCRdb table keeps only in-frame clones and is missing some. The table has approximately 70,000 clones, around 70% seen once. The material was CD4+ T cells from PBMCs cultured without peptide, obtained after COVID-19 vaccination. This clonotype was sampled from a human donor who received a COVID-19 vaccine. The genes are TRBV25-1 and TRBJ2-3; D uncertain. The chain's CDR3 is CASSDAGSTDTQYF. CDR3 nucleotide sequence: TGTGCCAGCAGTGACGCAGGAAGCACAGATACGCAGTATTTT.